These 9 T cell receptor beta chains came from one sample sequenced in a study of early T cells in non-severe SARS-CoV-2 infection. TCRdb reprocessed the 5' RACE reads via MiXCR and lists one record per CDR3 protein. Of approximately 98,000 distinct CDR3 sequences listed, about 12% are singletons. Sequencing was carried out using whole blood. The receptors were gathered from an adult who was a healthcare worker with PCR-confirmed SARS-CoV-2 infection or an uninfected control (not recorded which).

This clonotype was seen many times. The rearrangement joins TRBV11-2 to TRBJ2-7, with D maybe TRBD2 (5 bases). The CDR3 has 15 amino acids. V was trimmed by 5 bases and J by 2 bases, leaving 16 bases between them. CDR1 and CDR2 from the germline V gene are SGHAT and FQNNGV. CDR3 nucleotides: TGTGCCAGCAGCCCTCATAGCGTTTTCCCCTACGAGCAGTACTTC. This gives the protein CASSPHSVFPYEQYF.

V is TRBV20-1 and J is TRBJ2-5; D might be TRBD1 (6 bases). The CDR3 extends over 12 amino acids. V was pared by 6 bases and J by 3 bases, with 11 bases between. The germline V gene has CDR1 DFQATT and CDR2 SNEGSKA (reference sequence). The CDR3 bases are TGCAGTGCCGAACAGGGAAAAGAGACCCAGTACTTC. It yields the protein CSAEQGKETQYF.

This clonotype was picked up many times. The V call is TRBV11-2, the J call TRBJ2-1; 8 positions agree with TRBD2. CDR3 size: 16 residues. Losses at the gene ends were 1 base for V and 6 bases for J; bases not matched to a gene: 8. CDR1 and CDR2 from the germline V gene are SGHAT and FQNNGV. CDR3 sequence reads: CASSLVPGTRSNEQFF. As DNA, the CDR3 is TGTGCCAGCAGCTTAGTTCCCGGGACTAGAAGCAATGAGCAGTTCTTC.

This clonotype has a handful of counts. The chain combines TRBV2 with TRBJ2-3, with TRBD1 as a possible D gene (5 bases). V was pared by 3 bases and J by 0 bases, with 10 bases between. Germline V gene lookup returns CDR1 SNHLY and CDR2 FYNNEI. The CDR3 has 15 amino acids. The CDR3 DNA sequence: TGTGCCAGCAGTGATGCAGGGCTTAGCACAGATACGCAGTATTTT. Protein product: CASSDAGLSTDTQYF.

This clonotype was found many times. The chain joins TRBV12-3 or TRBV12-4 to TRBJ2-2; D is ambiguous. Trimming shortened V by 5 bases and J by 0 bases, and 4 bases separated the two germline ends. The CDR3 contains 13 residues. The CDR3 protein is CASSETNTGELFF. In DNA form, the CDR3 reads TGTGCCAGCAGTGAGACGAACACCGGGGAGCTGTTTTTT.

The V and J genes are TRBV12-3 or TRBV12-4 and TRBJ2-1; 9 nucleotides align to TRBD1. CDR3 length equals 15 residues. The J segment lost 0 bases and the V segment lost 8 bases, leaving 5 bases of the junction unmatched. The CDR3 region has the DNA TGTGCCAGCCAAATACAGGGGGCCTCCTACAATGAGCAGTTCTTC. Translation gives CASQIQGASYNEQFF.

This clonotype showed up just a few times. The chain uses TRBV29-1 and TRBJ2-2, with TRBD2 matching over 9 bases. The CDR3 consists of 15 residues. The V gene end was trimmed by 2 bases and the J gene end by 7 bases; junction bases not matched to a gene: 8. Germline CDR1 and CDR2: SQVTM and ANQGSEA. CDR3: CSVERMGLAGGELFF. Written as DNA, the CDR3 is TGCAGCGTTGAAAGAATGGGACTAGCCGGCGGGGAGCTGTTTTTT.

This chain's CDR3 is CASSQVQGIWNEQFF. The CDR3 bases are TGCGCCAGCAGCCAAGTCCAGGGGATCTGGAATGAGCAGTTCTTC. The chain links TRBV4-1 to TRBJ2-1, with D tentatively TRBD1 (6 bases). Germline V lookup: CDR1 MGHRA, CDR2 YSYEKL. V lost 1 base and J lost 7, with 14 bases in between. This CDR3 region has 15 residues.

The chain couples TRBV29-1 to TRBJ2-6; possible D gene TRBD2, 6 bases. Germline CDR1 is SQVTM and CDR2 is ANQGSEA. Trimming cost V 3 bases and J 0 bases, with 6 bases left between them. This CDR3 is built from 14 residues. DNA for the CDR3: TGCAGCGTTGACGGGGGCTCTGGGGCCAACGTCCTGACTTTC. Translating gives CSVDGGSGANVLTF. Complete variable domain (other parts from reference TRBV29-1 and TRBJ2-6): SAVISQKPSRDICQRGTSLTIQCQVDSQVTMMFWYRQQPGQSLTLIATANQGSEATYESGFVIDKFPISRPNLTFSTLTVSNMSPEDSSIYLCSVDGGSGANVLTFGAGSRLTVL.